The 13 T cell receptor beta chains reported below all come from one sample, sequenced in a study of CD8+ T cells in alopecia areata. Extraction and reverse transcription of RNA yielded cDNA as the sequencing template. Sequencing was performed with immunoSEQ multiplex PCR; in TCRdb, only in-frame clones are kept and a portion is missing. The sample holds a few hundred thousand clones; roughly 40% are singletons and the top ten take around 2.8%. Treatment meaning: oral pan-JAK inhibitor, 5-10 mg twice daily. The sample in question was CD4+ T cells sorted from blood, obtained between weeks 36 and 40, from a patient treated with tofacitinib. Receptors were obtained from a human donor with alopecia areata.

In its sample, this clone was seen a few times. As DNA, the CDR3 is TGTGCCACCAGCAGAGCATCAGGGATCTACGAGCAGTACTTC. It yields the protein CATSRASGIYEQYF. The rearrangement links TRBV15 to TRBJ2-7; D perhaps matches TRBD1 (5 bases). Trimming left V 1 base short and J 3 bases short, with 10 bases between. CDR3 size: 14 residues. Germline CDR1 reads LNHNV; CDR2 reads YYDKDF (reference sequence).

This clone has just one count. Other DNA sequences in this sample translate to the same CDR3. This chain links TRBV5-1 with TRBJ2-3, with 13 bases fitting TRBD2. The CDR3 covers 16 residues. Germline lookup yields CDR1 SGHRS and CDR2 YFSETQ. V shed 2 bases, J shed 2 bases, and the junction held 2 bases outside the gene matches. DNA for the CDR3: TGCGCCAGCAGCTTAGGACTAGCGGGAGCCACAGATACGCAGTATTTT. It encodes CASSLGLAGATDTQYF.

This clone turned up a few times. V is TRBV7-9 and J is TRBJ1-1; D is ambiguous. Trimming cost V 2 bases and J 6 bases, with 7 bases left between them. The V gene's germline CDR1 is SEHNR and CDR2 FQNEAQ (reference sequence). The CDR3 runs to 12 residues. This CDR3 reads CASSLPGAEAFF. DNA for the CDR3: TGTGCCAGCAGCTTACCCGGGGCTGAAGCTTTCTTT. Filled out from reference TRBV7-9 and TRBJ1-1, the complete variable domain reads DTGVSQNPRHKITKRGQNVTFRCDPISEHNRLYWYRQTLGQGPEFLTYFQNEAQLEKSRLLSDRFSAERPKGSFSTLEIQRTEQGDSAMYLCASSLPGAEAFFGQGTRLTVV.

This clone was seen more than once but under ten times. The chain is built from TRBV2 and TRBJ1-2; no firm D call. Germline assignment: CDR1 SNHLY and CDR2 FYNNEI. The CDR3 is 14 amino acids. With 6 bases removed from V and 4 bases from J, the gap between germline ends came to 15 bases. The CDR3 loop is CASRRTPGGYGYTF. The CDR3 nucleotides are TGTGCCAGCAGGAGGACTCCAGGAGGCTATGGCTACACCTTC.

The chain has TRBV5-4 and TRBJ2-1; D is undetermined. This CDR3 contains 13 residues. Germline CDR1 is SGHNT and CDR2 is YYREEE (reference sequence). V was pared by 0 bases and J by 6 bases, with 7 bases between. The CDR3 spells CASSLGVPNEQFF. CDR3 bases: TGTGCCAGCAGCTTGGGAGTTCCCAATGAGCAGTTCTTC.

The chain carries TRBV23-1 and TRBJ2-7; 8 nucleotides align to TRBD1. TRBV23-1 falls under the ORF class, with uncertain function. CDR3 length: 17 residues. The junction had 15 bases not matched to a gene; V was cut back by 3 bases and J by 5 bases. This CDR3 reads CASSQSQTGGHFHEQYF. DNA of the CDR3: TGCGCCAGCAGTCAGTCCCAAACAGGGGGACATTTCCACGAGCAGTACTTC.

The chain joins TRBV28 to TRBJ2-7; 11 bases line up with TRBD2. CDR1 MDHEN and CDR2 SYDVKM come from the germline V gene. The CDR3 consists of 17 residues. V lost 2 bases, J lost 0 bases, and 6 bases stayed unmatched. The chain's CDR3 is CASSLGGTSGISYEQYF. The CDR3 DNA follows: TGTGCCAGCAGTTTAGGGGGGACTAGCGGCATCTCCTACGAGCAGTACTTC.

The chain has TRBV7-3 and TRBJ2-1, with 7 bases matching TRBD2. Germline V gene sequence: CDR1 SGHTA, CDR2 FQGTGA. V dropped 5 bases and J dropped 5; count of bases not matched to a gene: 6. The CDR3 runs to 14 residues. Here the CDR3 reads CASSIPGGDNEQFF. CDR3 DNA: TGTGCCAGCAGCATACCGGGAGGTGACAATGAGCAGTTCTTC. The complete variable domain, with remaining parts taken from reference TRBV7-3 and TRBJ2-1, reads GAGVSQTPSNKVTEKGKYVELRCDPISGHTALYWYRQSLGQGPEFLIYFQGTGAADDSGLPNDRFFAVRPEGSVSTLKIQRTERGDSAVYLCASSIPGGDNEQFFGPGTRLTVL.

The CDR3 DNA sequence: TGTGCCAGCTCACCACAGGGACTAGCGGGGAGCTCCTACAATGAGCAGTTCTTC. It is translated as CASSPQGLAGSSYNEQFF. The chain joins TRBV18 to TRBJ2-1; 13 bases are shared with TRBD2. CDR1 and CDR2 (germline): KGHSH, LQKENI. V was clipped by 1 base and J by 0 bases; unmatched bases: 3. The CDR3 has 18 amino acids.

This clone was picked up a small number of times. The CDR3 reads CSARVPDTQYF. Written as DNA, the CDR3 is TGCAGTGCTAGAGTCCCAGATACGCAGTATTTT. This rearrangement joins TRBV20-1 to TRBJ2-3; D is unresolved. The ends were cut back, 1 base at V and 4 bases at J, with 3 bases in the middle. The length of the CDR3 is 11 residues. Germline CDR1 and CDR2: DFQATT and SNEGSKA (reference sequence).

This clone was found a few times. This chain connects TRBV29-1 to TRBJ1-1, with D unresolved. Germline V lookup: CDR1 SQVTM, CDR2 ANQGSEA. Trimming left V 3 bases short and J 5 bases short, with 13 bases between. The CDR3 is made up of 13 amino acids. CDR3 protein: CSVDPTGGTEAFF. CDR3 in DNA: TGCAGCGTTGACCCCACGGGCGGGACTGAAGCTTTCTTT.

This clone was found a few times. The chain recombines TRBV29-1 with TRBJ2-7; no clear D. The CDR3 has 12 amino acids. The germline gives CDR1 SQVTM, CDR2 ANQGSEA. Between the trimmed V and J ends, which lost 4 bases and 2 bases, there was a span of 9 bases. CDR3 sequence: CSVAPTTYEQYF. CDR3 sequence (DNA): TGCAGCGTTGCCCCGACCACCTACGAGCAGTACTTC.

This clone turned up a few times. This chain links TRBV28 with TRBJ1-3, with 7 nucleotides matching TRBD1. After removal of 3 bases from V and 2 bases from J, the junction contained 4 bases not matched to a gene. The V gene's germline CDR1 is MDHEN and CDR2 SYDVKM. This CDR3 has 15 amino acids. The CDR3 loop reads CASSFDRATGNTIYF. The DNA for the CDR3 is TGTGCCAGCAGTTTTGACAGGGCCACTGGAAACACCATATATTTT.